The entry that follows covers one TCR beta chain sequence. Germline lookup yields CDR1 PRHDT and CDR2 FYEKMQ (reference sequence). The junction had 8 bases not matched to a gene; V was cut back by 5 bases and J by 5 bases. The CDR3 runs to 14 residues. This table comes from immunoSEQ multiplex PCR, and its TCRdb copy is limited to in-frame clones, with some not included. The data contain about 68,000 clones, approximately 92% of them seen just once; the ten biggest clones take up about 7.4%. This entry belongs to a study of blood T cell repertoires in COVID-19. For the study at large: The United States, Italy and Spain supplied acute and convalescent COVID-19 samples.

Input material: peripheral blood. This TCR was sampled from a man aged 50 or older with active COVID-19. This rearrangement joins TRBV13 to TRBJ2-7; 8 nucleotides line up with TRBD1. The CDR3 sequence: CASSQKTGVNEQYF. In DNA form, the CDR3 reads TGTGCCAGCAGCCAGAAGACAGGGGTCAACGAGCAGTACTTC.